The entry below gives a single TCR beta chain sequence along with its context. The sample originates from a study of T cell changes during pregnancy in multiple sclerosis. Clones were sequenced by immunoSEQ multiplex PCR, and TCRdb holds only the in-frame ones, with some missing. The table shows 40,000 to 50,000 clones, with 90% occurring only once. V lost 1 base to trimming and J lost 5 bases, with 14 bases between them. Germline V lookup: CDR1 SEHNR, CDR2 FQNEAQ (reference sequence). The CDR3 loop spans 16 amino acids. The source material was CD8+ T cells from peripheral blood mononuclear cells, sampled in the third trimester of pregnancy. The J gene is TRBJ2-2, the V gene TRBV7-9; no clear D. This TCR was sampled from a female donor with multiple sclerosis, enrolled in a pregnancy study. CDR3: CASSLGALLGTGELFF. The DNA of the CDR3 is TGTGCCAGCAGCTTAGGGGCCCTCCTTGGAACCGGGGAGCTGTTTTTT.